This entry lists 29 T cell receptor beta chains sequenced from one sample in a study of post-analysis software for immune sequencing data. Findings and caveats of the study: When patients were compared with controls, 4 or 5 TRBV segments were more frequent, TRBV5-6, TRBV5-1 and TRBV20-1 among them.

Antigen specificity for these receptors is unknown. Libraries were made from TCR beta cDNA, and they carried unique molecular identifiers. TCRdb called the PCR reads again in MiXCR, with one record for every CDR3 protein. The profile covers under 900,000 distinct CDR3 sequences, with about 57% appearing a single time and 4.6% taken by the ten largest. Material for sequencing was blood. These receptors came from a girl between 10 and 17 years old with multiple sclerosis.

The CDR3 nucleotides read TGTGCCAGCAGTTTCCTCCGCCGCGAGCAGTACTTC. Protein: CASSFLRREQYF. This chain joins TRBV12-3 or TRBV12-4 and TRBJ2-7; D call uncertain. V shed 3 bases and J shed 6 bases, with 9 bases lying between them. The CDR3 has 12 residues.

This clonotype was found a few times. This chain joins TRBV2 and TRBJ2-7, with 8 nucleotides matching TRBD1. CDR1 SNHLY and CDR2 FYNNEI come from the germline V gene. The CDR3 consists of 14 residues. Trimming took 5 bases from V and 3 from J; bases not matched to a gene: 6. The chain's CDR3 is CASSWTGSGYEQYF. DNA for the CDR3: TGTGCCAGCAGTTGGACAGGGAGCGGCTACGAGCAGTACTTC.

This clonotype turned up a few times. The chain joins TRBV5-1 to TRBJ2-7; tentatively, D is TRBD1 (5 bases). The V and J ends lost 2 bases and 5 bases respectively, with 11 bases between them. Germline values: CDR1 SGHRS, CDR2 YFSETQ. This CDR3 is 13 amino acids long. CDR3: CASSFAGYNEQYF. The DNA for the CDR3 is TGCGCCAGCAGCTTTGCAGGGTACAACGAGCAGTACTTC. The full variable domain, with the rest looked up from reference TRBV5-1 and TRBJ2-7, is KAGVTQTPRYLIKTRGQQVTLSCSPISGHRSVSWYQQTPGQGLQFLFEYFSETQRNKGNFPGRFSGRQFSNSRSEMNVSTLELGDSALYLCASSFAGYNEQYFGPGTRLTVT.

The V and J genes are TRBV12-3 or TRBV12-4 and TRBJ1-1, with D unresolved. Trimming removed 8 bases from V and 2 bases from J, with 15 bases in between. CDR3 length: 14 amino acids. The CDR3 here is CASLYRTANTEAFF. The CDR3 DNA is TGTGCCAGCCTTTACCGGACGGCAAACACTGAAGCTTTCTTT.

This chain connects TRBV7-2 to TRBJ2-4; D gene ambiguous. Germline values: CDR1 SGHTA, CDR2 FQGNSA. The CDR3 has 15 residues. V was cut by 1 base and J by 7 bases, with 14 bases left in between. The CDR3: CASSLGLVAVNIQYF. In DNA, the CDR3 is TGTGCCAGCAGCTTAGGCCTTGTGGCGGTGAACATTCAGTACTTC. Full variable domain (remainder filled in from reference TRBV7-2 and TRBJ2-4): GAGVSQSPSNKVTEKGKDVELRCDPISGHTALYWYRQSLGQGLEFLIYFQGNSAPDKSGLPSDRFSAERTGGSVSTLTIQRTQQEDSAVYLCASSLGLVAVNIQYFGAGTRLSVL.

The V call is TRBV6-5, the J call TRBJ2-3, with TRBD1 identical over 7 bases. The CDR3 is 15 residues long. V was clipped by 6 bases and J by 1 base; unmatched bases: 7. CDR1 is MNHEY, CDR2 SVGAGI, per germline. The CDR3 DNA follows: TGTGCCAGCAGAACAGGGGTAGTCGGCACAGATACGCAGTATTTT. This encodes CASRTGVVGTDTQYF.

This chain uses TRBV27 with TRBJ2-1; no firm D call. The CDR3 runs 16 residues. Trimming shortened V by 5 bases and J by 0 bases, and 14 bases separated the two germline ends. Germline V gene lookup returns CDR1 MNHEY and CDR2 SMNVEV (reference sequence). The CDR3 DNA sequence: TGTGCCAGCAGTCCTCGGGCGGTGGGCTCCTACAATGAGCAGTTCTTC. Amino acid sequence: CASSPRAVGSYNEQFF.

This clonotype has more than one count but fewer than ten. The CDR3 sequence: CASTRDSFYEQYF. The CDR3 nucleotides are TGTGCCAGCACTCGGGACAGCTTCTACGAGCAGTACTTC. The chain carries TRBV12-3 or TRBV12-4 and TRBJ2-7; 7 bases map to TRBD1. Unmatched junction bases numbered 6, after V lost 7 bases and J lost 3 bases. The CDR3 is made up of 13 amino acids.

The V call is TRBV4-1, the J call TRBJ1-1, with D maybe TRBD1 (5 bases). The CDR3 is 15 residues long. V was pared by 2 bases and J by 0 bases, with 10 bases between. Germline V gives CDR1 MGHRA, CDR2 YSYEKL. In DNA form, the CDR3 reads TGCGCCAGCAGCCAACCTGGACAACTGAACACTGAAGCTTTCTTT. It codes for CASSQPGQLNTEAFF.

The chain recombines TRBV29-1 with TRBJ1-1, with D hard to call. The germline V gene encodes CDR1 SQVTM and CDR2 ANQGSEA. The CDR3 consists of 12 residues. CDR3 protein: CSGSTASTEAFF. In DNA, the CDR3 is TGCAGTGGATCGACGGCGAGCACTGAAGCTTTCTTT.

The rearrangement uses TRBV19 and TRBJ1-5, with 8 bases fitting TRBD1. V dropped 4 bases and J dropped 6; count of bases not matched to a gene: 8. Germline V gene data show CDR1 as LNHDA and CDR2 as SQIVND (reference sequence). The CDR3 is 15 residues long. The CDR3 DNA is TGTGCCAGTAGTACCGACAGGGGCGGGCGTCAGCCCCAGCATTTT. Amino acid sequence: CASSTDRGGRQPQHF.

At least ten counts were recorded for this clonotype. The genes are TRBV12-5 and TRBJ2-1; TRBD2 matches 11 bases. The germline gives CDR1 LGHNT, CDR2 FRNRAP. The ends lost 1 base at V and 12 bases at J; junction bases unmatched: 11. The CDR3 is 16 residues long. CDR3 loop: CASGLAGTSGGSGQFF. DNA for the CDR3: TGTGCTAGTGGTTTGGCCGGGACTAGCGGTGGCAGTGGGCAGTTCTTC.

The sample holds many counts of this clonotype. One end of the junction fails to match germline, which may point to a read error. This sequence joins TRBV5-1 and TRBJ2-3; 8 positions match TRBD1. Germline V gene lookup returns CDR1 SGHRS and CDR2 YFSETQ. The CDR3 is 14 amino acids. The CDR3 protein is CASSPGQGTDTQYF. The CDR3 nucleotides are TGTGCCAGCTCACCAGGACAGGGTACAGATACGCAGTATTTT.

V usage is TRBV7-2 and J usage is TRBJ1-1; D might be TRBD1 (5 bases). This CDR3 is 13 amino acids long. V shed 6 bases and J shed 0 bases, with 8 bases lying between them. Germline assignment: CDR1 SGHTA and CDR2 FQGNSA. The CDR3 region has the DNA TGTGCCAGCAGGACAGTCATGAACACTGAAGCTTTCTTT. It is translated as CASRTVMNTEAFF.

The V and J genes are TRBV6-5 and TRBJ1-4, with D possibly being TRBD1 (5 bases). Between the trimmed V and J ends, which lost 6 bases and 7 bases, there was a span of 15 bases. The germline CDR1 and CDR2 sequences are MNHEY and SVGAGI. The CDR3 is made up of 14 amino acids. The CDR3 nucleotides are TGTGCCAGCAGCTCAGGGTCCCGTCGTGAAAAACTGTTTTTT. Protein: CASSSGSRREKLFF.

The V call is TRBV12-3 or TRBV12-4, the J call TRBJ2-5; no clear D gene. The end of the DNA is better explained by TRBJ2-7, so the J call may be wrong. The CDR3 covers 13 residues. The CDR3 loop is CASSPRTSNEQYF. In DNA, the CDR3 is TGTGCCAGCAGTCCTCGGACGTCAAACGAGCAGTACTTC.

There are a few counts of this clonotype. This sequence joins TRBV12-3 or TRBV12-4 and TRBJ1-2; D remains unclear. V was trimmed by 6 bases and J by 5 bases, leaving 16 bases between them. This CDR3 spans 14 amino acids. The CDR3 DNA reads as TGTGCCAGCAGGGACCAGCGGACGGTGTATGGCTACACCTTC. Its protein product is CASRDQRTVYGYTF.

CDR3 bases: TGTGCCAGCAGCATACGACTAGCGGGGGACATTGGGACCCAGTACTTC. Encoded protein: CASSIRLAGDIGTQYF. The J gene is TRBJ2-5, the V gene TRBV9; 12 bases map to TRBD2. Germline CDR1 SGDLS, CDR2 YYNGEE. The CDR3 extends over 16 amino acids. V lost 4 bases and J lost 7; bases outside the gene matches: 11.

The chain is built from TRBV5-6 and TRBJ2-2; possibly TRBD1 for D (5 bases). Germline lookup yields CDR1 SGHDT and CDR2 YYEEEE. V was trimmed by 0 bases and J by 7 bases, leaving 10 bases between them. The CDR3 totals 14 residues. In DNA, the CDR3 is TGTGCCAGCAGCTTGGCAGGGTCCCGCGGGGAGCTGTTTTTT. It codes for CASSLAGSRGELFF.

V gene TRBV15 combines with J gene TRBJ2-3; D is perhaps TRBD2 (6 bases). This CDR3 comprises 16 residues. Trimming took 3 bases from V and 2 from J, leaving 15 bases between them. The germline V gene encodes CDR1 LNHNV and CDR2 YYDKDF (reference sequence). Here the CDR3 reads CATSSYSGTSTDTQYF. CDR3 coding DNA: TGTGCCACCAGCAGTTATAGCGGAACTTCCACAGATACGCAGTATTTT.

The chain carries TRBV7-9 and TRBJ1-5, with D perhaps matching TRBD1 (6 bases). Germline CDR1 SEHNR, CDR2 FQNEAQ (reference sequence). The germline V and J ends were trimmed by 5 bases and 3 bases, with 14 bases remaining between them. The CDR3 sequence is 15 residues long. The DNA of the CDR3 is TGTGCCAGCAGCCAAACAGGGAGCCTCAATCAGCCCCAGCATTTT. The encoded protein is CASSQTGSLNQPQHF.

V is TRBV7-3 and J is TRBJ2-3, with a tentative D call TRBD1 (6 bases). CDR3 length equals 13 residues. V lost 10 bases and J lost 1, with 12 bases in between. CDR1 is SGHTA and CDR2 is FQGTGA in the germline V gene. For the CDR3, the DNA is TGTGCCAACAGGGTGGTGGGCACAGATACGCAGTATTTT. This translates into CANRVVGTDTQYF. Full variable domain (remainder filled in from reference TRBV7-3 and TRBJ2-3): GAGVSQTPSNKVTEKGKYVELRCDPISGHTALYWYRQSLGQGPEFLIYFQGTGAADDSGLPNDRFFAVRPEGSVSTLKIQRTERGDSAVYLCANRVVGTDTQYFGPGTRLTVL.

This clonotype was counted at least ten times. This chain links TRBV29-1 with TRBJ2-5; possibly TRBD2 for D (5 bases). Trimming pared 8 bases from V and 2 bases from J, leaving 9 bases between. This CDR3 is built from 11 residues. Germline assignment: CDR1 SQVTM and CDR2 ANQGSEA. Here the CDR3 reads CSIRTQETQYF. The DNA for the CDR3 is TGCAGCATCCGGACTCAAGAGACCCAGTACTTC.

This rearrangement joins TRBV6-5 to TRBJ2-3, with D tentatively TRBD1 (6 bases). This CDR3 contains 13 residues. CDR1 MNHEY and CDR2 SVGAGI come from the germline V gene. V lost 6 bases, J lost 7 bases, and 14 bases lay in between. This CDR3 reads CASRDGTLYTQYF. The CDR3 nucleotides are TGTGCCAGCAGGGACGGGACACTCTATACGCAGTATTTT.

CDR3 DNA sequence: TGTGCCAGCGGAACTCAGGGAGGCACTGAAGCTTTCTTT. It translates to CASGTQGGTEAFF. The J gene is TRBJ1-1, the V gene TRBV6-1; possibly TRBD1 for D (5 bases). The CDR3 consists of 13 residues. Germline V gives CDR1 MNHNS, CDR2 SASEGT. Trimming took off 8 bases at V and 4 bases at J, with 14 bases between the two ends.

The CDR3 region has the DNA TGTGCCAGCAGTGACTCGATCGGTCCAGATACGCAGTATTTT. Translated, it gives CASSDSIGPDTQYF. The chain joins TRBV6-4 to TRBJ2-3, with D hard to call. CDR1 is MRHNA, CDR2 SNTAGT, per germline. This CDR3 is built from 14 residues. V shed 0 bases and J shed 4 bases, with 8 bases lying between them.

The chain carries TRBV7-2 and TRBJ1-2; TRBD1 is a possible D gene (6 bases). CDR1 is SGHTA and CDR2 is FQGNSA in the germline V gene. V was shortened by 4 bases and J by 13 bases, with 28 bases between the two germline ends. This CDR3 has 16 amino acids. CDR3 coding DNA: TGTGCCAGCAGCTCTACTCGATGGACTGGGGGCTATGAATGCACCTTC. Translated, it gives CASSSTRWTGGYECTF.

In this sample, this clonotype turned up a few times. The chain recombines TRBV27 with TRBJ2-2, with no clear D. Trimming removed 3 bases from V and 7 bases from J, with 9 bases in between. The CDR3 length is 13 residues. Germline V gives CDR1 MNHEY, CDR2 SMNVEV (reference sequence). CDR3 in DNA: TGTGCCAGCAGTTTGAGTGGTGGCGGGGAGCTGTTTTTT. Its protein product is CASSLSGGGELFF.

V usage is TRBV5-1 and J usage is TRBJ2-1; 10 bases match TRBD1. Unmatched junction bases numbered 8, after V lost 4 bases and J lost 10 bases. Germline V CDR1 and CDR2: SGHRS, YFSETQ. This CDR3 is 14 amino acids long. This CDR3 reads CASSPRQGAYEQFF. CDR3 coding DNA: TGCGCCAGCAGCCCCCGACAGGGGGCTTACGAGCAGTTCTTC.